This T cell receptor beta chain was documented in a study of blood T cell repertoires in COVID-19 (dated by TCRdb to about 2020). In the study overall: The collaborator samples originated in the United States, Italy and Spain and spanned the acute and convalescent phases of COVID-19. The repertoires were released in a freely available public database meant as a resource for research on the immune response to SARS-CoV-2. Samples were obtained from the ongoing ImmuneRACE study (first 160 participants) and from over 1,000 subjects provided by 6 global collaborators. The dataset comprised deeply sampled blood TCRbeta repertoires from subjects exposed to, actively infected with, or recovered from COVID-19. Where available, HLA class I and class II types were taken from metadata supplied by the sample provider and were not determined by assay-based typing. The prospective study material was composed of cDNA or gDNA derived from T cells, B-cell-depleted T cells, or PBMCs. Nearly every sample came with metadata listing a de-identified subject ID, COVID-19 status, age in years and sex.

The collaborating institutions used their own protocols to collect whole blood in K2EDTA tubes. For TCRbeta analysis, collaborator samples were shipped as frozen whole blood, as isolated PBMCs, or as DNA extracted from either sample type. The immunoSEQ Assay, a bias-controlled multiplex PCR, was used to amplify TCRbeta CDR3 regions from genomic DNA. Per the authors' processing: The number of nucleated cells in each sample was estimated by amplification of reference gene primers within the assay. To quantify the absolute abundance of each unique TCRbeta CDR3 rearrangement, sequence reads were collapsed and filtered. For each sample, productive Simpson clonality was calculated by taking the square root of Simpson's diversity index across productive rearrangements. TCRdb holds this immuneACCESS table with in-frame rearrangements only. Some clones are missing; in checked studies, unresolved V genes explain under half, and the rest has no known cause. V and J calls plus clone size are reproduced from that table; the DNA served to infer D and trimming. The sample records 100,000 to 150,000 clones, around 86% of which are singletons. Together, the top ten hold about 10% of the sample.

From the cysteine through the phenylalanine, the CDR3 covers 14 amino acids. Only the CDR3 DNA stays, 42 bases, in frame from base 1. Clipping removes 6 bases from V and 3 bases from J, with 7 as the unmatched junction base count. As encoded in the germline V gene, CDR1 is SQVTM while CDR2 is ANQGSEA. Overall results and qualifications from the work: How much clinical and demographic metadata was included differed by source and by participant, and the metadata was provided uncurated.

About this clone itself: Which antigen it targets is not known. The input lacks base qualities; no much larger clone sits a single base away.

The clonotype originates from a man in his 60s with acute or convalescent COVID-19. Here the chain combines TRBV29-1 and TRBJ2-2; 7 bases in the middle match TRBD2. Sequenced: peripheral blood. The CDR3 corresponds to CSVAGREYTGELFF. The bases are TGCAGCGTCGCGGGGCGGGAGTACACCGGGGAGCTGTTTTTT.